This passage covers 24 T cell receptor beta chains from one sample sequenced in a study of blood T cells in healthy people across ages. A second PCR, run for roughly 7 to 11 cycles, used a sample-barcoded 5' primer plus a J-beta primer mix. TCRdb recomputed calls from the 5' RACE reads with MiXCR, one row per CDR3 protein. The data contain fewer than 900,000 distinct CDR3 sequences, 45% to 50% of them singletons. Sequenced material: blood. The receptors shown here come from a woman aged 60-75 years in good health.

V usage is TRBV14 and J usage is TRBJ1-2, with D perhaps TRBD1 (5 bases). CDR3 length: 13 residues. Per germline, CDR1 SGHDN and CDR2 FVKESK. V was pared by 1 base and J by 8 bases, with 11 bases between. CDR3 amino acids: CASSQVKGRGYTF. The CDR3 nucleotides read TGTGCCAGCAGCCAAGTTAAGGGGAGGGGCTACACCTTC.

The chain uses TRBV11-3 and TRBJ2-4; 7 bases align to TRBD1. V was clipped by 5 bases and J by 0 bases; unmatched bases: 10. Germline V gene lookup returns CDR1 SGHNT and CDR2 YENEEA. There are 17 residues in the CDR3. The CDR3 loop is CASSLNDRALAKNIQYF. The CDR3 DNA follows: TGTGCCAGCAGCCTAAACGACAGGGCGCTAGCCAAAAACATTCAGTACTTC.

The rearrangement uses TRBV29-1 and TRBJ2-5; the match to TRBD1 covers 9 bases. Per germline, CDR1 SQVTM and CDR2 ANQGSEA. V was pared by 7 bases and J by 4 bases, with 7 bases of the junction left unmatched. The CDR3 spans 13 residues. The CDR3 DNA reads TGCAGCGGTCCCACAGGGGGCGGAGAGACCCAGTACTTC. Its protein is CSGPTGGGETQYF.

The chain uses TRBV18 and TRBJ2-7; D may be TRBD1 (5 bases). Trimming stripped 3 bases from V and 4 bases from J, with 10 bases between. This CDR3 spans 13 amino acids. Germline assignment: CDR1 KGHSH and CDR2 LQKENI. The CDR3 coding sequence is TGTGCCAGCTCACCGACAGTAAGTTACGAGCAGTACTTC. This sequence encodes CASSPTVSYEQYF.

The V call is TRBV25-1, the J call TRBJ1-2; 12 bases are a match to TRBD1. The CDR3 runs to 17 residues. CDR1 is MGHDK and CDR2 is SYGVNS in the germline V gene. V shed 6 bases, J shed 8 bases, and the junction held 16 bases outside the gene matches. CDR3 sequence (DNA): TGTGCCAGCAGCACCTCCGGGGACAGGGGGCCAACGGAGGGCTACACCTTC. Its protein product is CASSTSGDRGPTEGYTF.

This chain uses TRBV30 with TRBJ2-3; D gene unclear. This CDR3 comprises 13 residues. In germline, CDR1 is GTSNPN, CDR2 SVGIG (reference sequence). V shed 1 base and J shed 2 bases, with 7 bases lying between them. CDR3 coding DNA: TGTGCCTGGAGTGCCAAGGCCACAGATACGCAGTATTTT. Translating it yields CAWSAKATDTQYF. Supplemented by reference TRBV30 and TRBJ2-3, the full variable domain reads SQTIHQWPATLVQPVGSPLSLECTVEGTSNPNLYWYRQAAGRGLQLLFYSVGIGQISSEVPQNLSASRPQDRQFILSSKKLLLSDSGFYLCAWSAKATDTQYFGPGTRLTVL.

This rearrangement joins TRBV7-2 to TRBJ2-1; D not certain. Germline CDR1 SGHTA, CDR2 FQGNSA. Trimming removed 1 base from V and 1 base from J, with 11 bases in between. This CDR3 spans 16 amino acids. The CDR3, as DNA: TGTGCCAGCAGCTTAGGGCCAGTCGGATCCTACAATGAGCAGTTCTTC. Amino acids: CASSLGPVGSYNEQFF. Full variable domain (outside the CDR3, taken from reference TRBV7-2 and TRBJ2-1): GAGVSQSPSNKVTEKGKDVELRCDPISGHTALYWYRQSLGQGLEFLIYFQGNSAPDKSGLPSDRFSAERTGGSVSTLTIQRTQQEDSAVYLCASSLGPVGSYNEQFFGPGTRLTVL.

The chain uses TRBV12-5 and TRBJ2-5, with 7 bases fitting TRBD1. The J call may not be correct, given that the DNA end is closer to TRBJ2-7. CDR1 LGHNT and CDR2 FRNRAP come from the germline V gene. This CDR3 spans 13 amino acids. CDR3 DNA: TGTGCTAGTGGTTTGGGGGACAGCCTCGAGCAGTACTTC. Its translation is CASGLGDSLEQYF.

V is TRBV5-1 and J is TRBJ2-7; D gene ambiguous. TRBJ2-5 explains the end of the DNA better; the J call may be wrong. CDR3 length: 14 amino acids. Germline values: CDR1 SGHRS, CDR2 YFSETQ. The CDR3 here is CASSLATLGETQYF. The CDR3 DNA follows: TGCGCCAGCAGCTTGGCGACGCTGGGAGAGACCCAGTACTTC.

The rearrangement links TRBV7-2 to TRBJ2-5; 12 bases are a match to TRBD2. CDR3 size: 17 residues. Germline trimming cut 0 bases from V and 11 bases from J; bases unmatched to any gene: 13. Germline assignment: CDR1 SGHTA and CDR2 FQGNSA. CDR3 in amino acids: CASSLAGLTSGSNEQYF. The CDR3 coding sequence is TGTGCCAGCAGCTTAGCTGGTCTGACTAGCGGGAGCAATGAGCAGTACTTC. Full variable domain (outside the CDR3, taken from reference TRBV7-2 and TRBJ2-5): GAGVSQSPSNKVTEKGKDVELRCDPISGHTALYWYRQSLGQGLEFLIYFQGNSAPDKSGLPSDRFSAERTGGSVSTLTIQRTQQEDSAVYLCASSLAGLTSGSNEQYFGPGTRLLVL.

The count of this clonotype is one. The chain has TRBV7-2 and TRBJ1-1; D unclear. The CDR3 consists of 11 residues. Deletions cut 8 bases from V and 7 bases from J, with 11 bases between. Germline loops: CDR1 SGHTA, CDR2 FQGNSA. In DNA form, the CDR3 reads TGTGCCAGCGGCCGGAGATTTGAAGCTTTCTTT. Its translation is CASGRRFEAFF.

The chain is built from TRBV29-1 and TRBJ2-7; 7 bases map to TRBD2. V trimming: 4 bases; J trimming: 2 bases; junction bases outside the gene matches: 5. Germline V gene lookup returns CDR1 SQVTM and CDR2 ANQGSEA. This CDR3 region has 13 residues. The CDR3 loop is CSVARGTTYEQYF. The CDR3 DNA reads as TGCAGCGTTGCTCGGGGGACTACCTACGAGCAGTACTTC.

At least ten counts were recorded for this clonotype. The chain carries TRBV20-1 and TRBJ2-7, with 12 bases lining up with TRBD2. After removal of 3 bases from V and 3 bases from J, the junction contained 3 bases not matched to a gene. This CDR3 spans 14 amino acids. The germline gives CDR1 DFQATT, CDR2 SNEGSKA (reference sequence). Here the CDR3 reads CSARPGLAGYEQYF. For the CDR3, the DNA is TGCAGTGCTAGGCCGGGACTAGCGGGCTACGAGCAGTACTTC.

At least ten counts were recorded for this clonotype. The V call is TRBV20-1, the J call TRBJ2-3; D possibly matches TRBD1 or TRBD2 (7 bases each). Germline V gene lookup returns CDR1 DFQATT and CDR2 SNEGSKA (reference sequence). CDR3 length: 15 amino acids. Trimming shortened V by 6 bases and J by 1 base, and 17 bases separated the two germline ends. The chain's CDR3 is CSAAGGVGGTDTQYF. In DNA, the CDR3 is TGCAGTGCCGCAGGGGGGGTAGGAGGCACAGATACGCAGTATTTT.

This clonotype was observed at least ten times. The DNA of the CDR3 is TGTGCCAGCAGCTTAGCAGGCAACTACGAGCAGTACTTC. It is translated as CASSLAGNYEQYF. The J gene is TRBJ2-7, the V gene TRBV7-9; unclear D gene. CDR3 length: 13 residues. Germline lookup yields CDR1 SEHNR and CDR2 FQNEAQ (reference sequence). V was cut by 0 bases and J by 3 bases, with 6 bases left in between.

This chain uses TRBV9 with TRBJ1-1; D uncertain. The germline V gene has CDR1 SGDLS and CDR2 YYNGEE. CDR3 size: 14 residues. V was shortened by 0 bases and J by 5 bases, with 11 bases between the two germline ends. The CDR3 DNA sequence: TGTGCCAGCAGCGTAGATGGCCTTGTTACTGAAGCTTTCTTT. This translates into CASSVDGLVTEAFF.

This clonotype has a handful of counts. The rearrangement joins TRBV7-2 to TRBJ2-5, with 7 bases identical to TRBD2. Unmatched junction bases numbered 6, after V lost 5 bases and J lost 3 bases. This CDR3 has 14 residues. Germline CDR1 and CDR2: SGHTA and FQGNSA. The DNA of the CDR3 is TGTGCCAGCAGCCGGCGGGGGTGGGAAGAGACCCAGTACTTC. It is translated as CASSRRGWEETQYF.

The rearrangement links TRBV28 to TRBJ2-7; perhaps TRBD1 as D (6 bases). Looked up from germline, CDR1 is MDHEN and CDR2 is SYDVKM. With 3 bases removed from V and 6 bases from J, the gap between germline ends came to 12 bases. The length of the CDR3 is 13 residues. CDR3 residues: CASSFGQGTEQYF. DNA for the CDR3: TGTGCCAGCAGTTTTGGCCAGGGGACCGAGCAGTACTTC.

In this sample, this clonotype turned up a few times. V is TRBV28 and J is TRBJ2-3; perhaps TRBD1 as D (6 bases). Trimming left V 4 bases short and J 4 bases short, with 21 bases between. Germline CDR1 reads MDHEN; CDR2 reads SYDVKM. The CDR3 covers 17 residues. CDR3 sequence: CASSSPAASSGADTQYF. The DNA of the CDR3 is TGTGCCAGCAGTTCCCCGGCCGCATCCTCAGGGGCAGATACGCAGTATTTT.

Comments on this clonotype: A junction end diverges from the germline sequence, so it may reflect a read error. The J gene is TRBJ2-5, the V gene TRBV20-1, with D possibly matching TRBD2 (5 bases). CDR1 is DFQATT, CDR2 SNEGSKA, per germline (reference sequence). The CDR3 runs 20 residues. DNA for the CDR3: TGCAGTGCTAGAGCCCCGGGTGGTTCCAGAGGGCAGAAGCACCAAGAGGCCCAGTACTTC. Its translation is CSARAPGGSRGQKHQEAQYF.

The J gene is TRBJ2-1, the V gene TRBV30; 7 bases are shared with TRBD2. CDR3 length equals 13 residues. V gave up 3 bases and J gave up 4 bases; unmatched junction bases: 3. CDR1 is GTSNPN, CDR2 SVGIG, per germline (reference sequence). CDR3 amino acids: CAWRTSRYNEQFF. The CDR3 DNA reads as TGTGCCTGGAGGACTAGCCGATACAATGAGCAGTTCTTC.

The genes are TRBV20-1 and TRBJ2-3, with 8 bases identical to TRBD2. Looked up from germline, CDR1 is DFQATT and CDR2 is SNEGSKA (reference sequence). V lost 5 bases and J lost 4; bases outside the gene matches: 8. The CDR3 totals 14 residues. This CDR3 is CSAASGRIADTQYF. The CDR3 DNA follows: TGCAGTGCTGCCAGCGGGAGAATCGCAGATACGCAGTATTTT.

With regard to this clonotype: It may be a read error: a sequence one base away is much more abundant. The chain couples TRBV7-3 to TRBJ2-1, with 8 bases matching TRBD2. Looked up from germline, CDR1 is SGHTA and CDR2 is FQGTGA. V trimming: 0 bases; J trimming: 4 bases; junction bases outside the gene matches: 2. This CDR3 spans 15 amino acids. The DNA of the CDR3 is TGTGCCAGCAGCTTAACCGGGGGGGAATACAATGAGCAGTTCTTC. This gives the protein CASSLTGGEYNEQFF.

The rearrangement links TRBV6-5 to TRBJ2-3; unclear D gene. The germline V and J ends were trimmed by 2 bases and 0 bases, with 6 bases remaining between them. The CDR3 covers 14 residues. Germline V gene sequence: CDR1 MNHEY, CDR2 SVGAGI. The CDR3 loop is CASSYLVSTDTQYF. The CDR3 coding sequence is TGTGCCAGCAGTTACCTAGTTAGCACAGATACGCAGTATTTT.